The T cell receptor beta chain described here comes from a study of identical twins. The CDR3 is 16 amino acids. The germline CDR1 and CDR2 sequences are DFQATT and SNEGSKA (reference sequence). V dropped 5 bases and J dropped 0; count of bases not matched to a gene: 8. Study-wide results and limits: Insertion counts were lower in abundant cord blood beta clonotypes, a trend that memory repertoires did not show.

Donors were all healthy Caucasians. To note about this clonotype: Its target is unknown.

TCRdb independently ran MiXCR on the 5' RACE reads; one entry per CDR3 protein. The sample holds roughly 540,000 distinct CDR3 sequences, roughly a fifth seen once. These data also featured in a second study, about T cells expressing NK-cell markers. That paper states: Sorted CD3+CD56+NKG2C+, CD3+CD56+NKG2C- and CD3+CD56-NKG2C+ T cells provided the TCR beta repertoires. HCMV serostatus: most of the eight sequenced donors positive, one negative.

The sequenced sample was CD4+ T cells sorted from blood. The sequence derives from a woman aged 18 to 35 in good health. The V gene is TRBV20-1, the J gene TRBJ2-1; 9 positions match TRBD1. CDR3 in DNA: TGCAGTGCTCCCGGGACAGGGAGGCTCTCCTACAATGAGCAGTTCTTC. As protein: CSAPGTGRLSYNEQFF.